The 12 T cell receptor beta chains reported below all come from one sample, sequenced in a study of blood T cell repertoires in COVID-19. The protocol was immunoSEQ multiplex PCR, while the TCRdb copy is restricted to in-frame clones and leaves out a portion. The table records about 310,000 clones, nearly 90% of them present only once. Material for sequencing was PBMCs or T cells enriched from blood (not recorded which). These receptors came from a woman between 18 and 30 years old with acute COVID-19.

This clone has more than one count but fewer than ten. The chain recombines TRBV3-1 (or the pseudogene TRBV3-2) with TRBJ1-5; D remains ambiguous. The germline V gene encodes CDR1 LGHDT and CDR2 YNNKEL (reference sequence). The CDR3 is 15 amino acids. Trimming removed 0 bases at V and 4 bases at J, with 10 bases between. The CDR3 nucleotides are TGTGCCAGCAGCCAAGATGTTGGGCTTAATCAGCCCCAGCATTTT. Translated, it gives CASSQDVGLNQPQHF.

The chain joins TRBV7-9 to TRBJ2-7; TRBD2 might be the D (6 bases). The germline V gene has CDR1 SEHNR and CDR2 FQNEAQ (reference sequence). Trimming removed 5 bases from V and 0 bases from J, with 17 bases in between. The CDR3 consists of 16 residues. Written as DNA, the CDR3 is TGTGCCAGCAGCCCCGGGGACTTCCCAAGCTCCTACGAGCAGTACTTC. It yields the protein CASSPGDFPSSYEQYF.

This chain connects TRBV5-1 to TRBJ1-1; weak D call: TRBD1 (6 bases). The CDR3 covers 16 residues. Trimming removed 5 bases from V and 4 bases from J, with 21 bases in between. Germline V gene data show CDR1 as SGHRS and CDR2 as YFSETQ. DNA for the CDR3: TGCGCCAGCAGGAAAAAAGGGGGAATAGAGGTCACTGAAGCTTTCTTT. It is translated as CASRKKGGIEVTEAFF.

The rearrangement uses TRBV30 and TRBJ2-2; tentatively, D is TRBD2 (5 bases). Germline V CDR1 and CDR2: GTSNPN, SVGIG (reference sequence). The V and J ends lost 4 bases and 4 bases respectively, with 16 bases between them. This CDR3 is 15 amino acids long. The CDR3 DNA reads as TGTGCCTGGATTCCGCCCCCCAGCGGCACCGGGGAGCTGTTTTTT. Amino acid sequence: CAWIPPPSGTGELFF.

The table lists this clone with a count of one. J is TRBJ1-6 and V is TRBV28; the D gene is possibly TRBD1 (5 bases). Trimming took 6 bases from V and 7 from J, leaving 13 bases between them. The CDR3 loop spans 14 amino acids. Germline lookup yields CDR1 MDHEN and CDR2 SYDVKM. The CDR3 nucleotides read TGTGCCAGCAGCCCTGGAGGGGAGAATTCACCCCTCCACTTT. Translation: CASSPGGENSPLHF.

The chain carries TRBV10-3 and TRBJ2-7, with 7 bases lining up with TRBD1. Germline assignment: CDR1 ENHRY and CDR2 SYGVKD. The CDR3 is 13 residues long. The V gene end was trimmed by 6 bases and the J gene end by 5 bases; junction bases not matched to a gene: 7. The CDR3 coding sequence is TGTGCCATCAGCGGAGACAGGGTCCACGAGCAGTACTTC. This codes for CAISGDRVHEQYF.

This chain links TRBV7-9 with TRBJ1-2; D is ambiguous. Per the germline V gene, CDR1 is SEHNR and CDR2 is FQNEAQ (reference sequence). The CDR3 has 12 amino acids. Trimming cost V 4 bases and J 10 bases, with 13 bases left between them. The CDR3 sequence: CASSSEQNTYTF. CDR3 in DNA: TGTGCCAGCAGCTCCGAACAGAATACCTACACCTTC.

This chain connects TRBV19 to TRBJ1-1; weak D call: TRBD1 (5 bases). Germline CDR1 reads LNHDA; CDR2 reads SQIVND (reference sequence). Trimming took off 5 bases at V and 4 bases at J, with 20 bases between the two ends. This CDR3 comprises 16 residues. In DNA, the CDR3 is TGTGCCAGTAGTCCTCCGATGGGGGAGGGAGGCACTGAAGCTTTCTTT. Encoded protein: CASSPPMGEGGTEAFF.

CDR3 bases: TGTGCCAGCAAATCGGGCTCCTACGAGCAGTACTTC. Amino acids: CASKSGSYEQYF. The rearrangement uses TRBV12-3 or TRBV12-4 and TRBJ2-7; D is uncertain. This CDR3 is 12 amino acids long. Trimming cost V 7 bases and J 0 bases, with 7 bases left between them.

The gene calls are TRBV7-9 and TRBJ2-7, with D unresolved. CDR3 length equals 12 residues. Germline CDR1 reads SEHNR; CDR2 reads FQNEAQ (reference sequence). Trimming removed 3 bases from V and 4 bases from J, with 7 bases in between. The CDR3, as DNA: TGTGCCAGCAGCTTTGAGCGTTACGAGCAGTACTTC. It translates to CASSFERYEQYF.

The genes are TRBV11-1 and TRBJ1-1, with D perhaps TRBD1 (6 bases). V gave up 4 bases and J gave up 8 bases, with 14 bases separating them. The CDR3 has 13 amino acids. Germline V gene data show CDR1 as SGHAT and CDR2 as FQDESV (reference sequence). CDR3 sequence reads: CASSSGEGVEAFF. The CDR3 DNA follows: TGTGCCAGCAGCTCAGGGGAGGGGGTAGAAGCTTTCTTT.

The V call is TRBV5-1, the J call TRBJ1-4; D unresolved. The CDR3 has 15 residues. V was cut by 6 bases and J by 7 bases, with 19 bases left in between. Germline values: CDR1 SGHRS, CDR2 YFSETQ. CDR3 DNA sequence: TGCGCCAGCAACCCCGGCGGGAAGGGCGGTGAAAAACTGTTTTTT. Amino acids: CASNPGGKGGEKLFF. Full variable domain (rest looked up from reference TRBV5-1 and TRBJ1-4): KAGVTQTPRYLIKTRGQQVTLSCSPISGHRSVSWYQQTPGQGLQFLFEYFSETQRNKGNFPGRFSGRQFSNSRSEMNVSTLELGDSALYLCASNPGGKGGEKLFFGSGTQLSVL.